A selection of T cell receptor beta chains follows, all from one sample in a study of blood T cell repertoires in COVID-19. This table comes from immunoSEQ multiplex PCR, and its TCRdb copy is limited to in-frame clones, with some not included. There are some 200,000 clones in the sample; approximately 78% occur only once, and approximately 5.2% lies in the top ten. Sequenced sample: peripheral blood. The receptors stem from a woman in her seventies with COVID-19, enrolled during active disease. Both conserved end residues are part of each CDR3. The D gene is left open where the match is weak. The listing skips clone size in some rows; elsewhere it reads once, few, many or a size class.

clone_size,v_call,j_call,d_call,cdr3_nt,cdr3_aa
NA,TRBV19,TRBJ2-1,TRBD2,TGTGCCAGTAGAGGGTGGGCTAGCGGGAACAATGAGCAGTTCTTC,CASRGWASGNNEQFF
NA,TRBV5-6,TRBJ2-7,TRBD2,TGTGCCAGCAGGGGGAGCGGGAGGGCCTCCTACGAGCAGTACTTC,CASRGSGRASYEQYF
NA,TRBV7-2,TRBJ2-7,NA,TGTGCCAGCAGCTTAGGATCGGGTACAAGCTCCTACGAGCAGTACTTC,CASSLGSGTSSYEQYF
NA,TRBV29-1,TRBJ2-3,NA,TGCAGCGTTGAGGCCCGCCTAGGATCAGAGTATACGCAGTATTTT,CSVEARLGSEYTQYF
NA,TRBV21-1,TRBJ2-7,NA,TGTGCCAGCAGCAAACCAACAATCGGGAGTGTAACCTACGAGCAGTACTTC,CASSKPTIGSVTYEQYF
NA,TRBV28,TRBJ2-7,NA,TGTGCCAGCAGTTACTCGACAGGCTACTACGAGCAGTACTTC,CASSYSTGYYEQYF
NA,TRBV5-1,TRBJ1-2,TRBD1,TGCGCCAGCAGCGCTACAGGGGGCGCGGGCTATGGCTACACCTTC,CASSATGGAGYGYTF
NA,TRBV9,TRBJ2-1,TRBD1,TGTGCCAGCAGCCCCACACCCGGGACAGGGAAGAATGAGCAGTTCTTC,CASSPTPGTGKNEQFF
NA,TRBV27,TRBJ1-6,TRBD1,TGTGCCAGCAGTTGGACAGGGCTTTATAATTCACCCCTCCACTTT,CASSWTGLYNSPLHF
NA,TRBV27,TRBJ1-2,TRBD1,TGTGCCAGCAGTTTCCAGGGGGACGCTTATGGCTACACCTTC,CASSFQGDAYGYTF
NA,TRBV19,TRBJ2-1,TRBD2,TGTGCCAGTAGTAGGAGGGGGACTAGTAATTACAATGAGCAGTTCTTC,CASSRRGTSNYNEQFF
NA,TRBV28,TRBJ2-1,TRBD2,TGTGCCAGCAGAAGGACTAGCGGGAGCTCCTACAATGAGCAGTTCTTC,CASRRTSGSSYNEQFF
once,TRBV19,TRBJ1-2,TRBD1,TGTGCCAGTAGTACCGGGACAGGGACGGGCACCTTC,CASSTGTGTGTF
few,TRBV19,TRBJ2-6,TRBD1,TGTGCCAGTAGTATTGGACAGGGCGGGCTCGTGGCCAACGTCCTGACTTTC,CASSIGQGGLVANVLTF
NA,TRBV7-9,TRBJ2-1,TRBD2,TGTGCCAGCAGCCCGAGCGGGGGAAGCTCCTACAATGAGCAGTTCTTC,CASSPSGGSSYNEQFF
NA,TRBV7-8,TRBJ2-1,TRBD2,TGTGCCAGCAGTCCAACGTTAGCGGGGGATTTTGAGCAGTTCTTC,CASSPTLAGDFEQFF
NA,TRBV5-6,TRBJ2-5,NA,TGTGCCAGCAGCTCTCCGGGTAGCTTTAGAGAGACCCAGTACTTC,CASSSPGSFRETQYF
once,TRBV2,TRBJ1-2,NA,TGTGCCAGCAGGGCCGGGACAATTGGTTCCTATGGCTACACCTTC,CASRAGTIGSYGYTF
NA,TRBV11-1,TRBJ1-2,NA,TGTGCCAGCAGCTTGACAGCGTTGGTTGGCTACACCTTC,CASSLTALVGYTF
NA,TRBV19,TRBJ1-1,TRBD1,TGTGCCAGTAGCCTCGGACAGGGCTGGACTGAAGCTTTCTTT,CASSLGQGWTEAFF
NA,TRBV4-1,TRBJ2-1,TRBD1,TGCGCCAGCAGCCAAGCAGGGGGTTGGACCTACAATGAGCAGTTCTTC,CASSQAGGWTYNEQFF
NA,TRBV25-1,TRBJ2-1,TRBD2,TGTGCCAGCACCCTAGCGGGAGGACCCGAGCAGTTCTTC,CASTLAGGPEQFF
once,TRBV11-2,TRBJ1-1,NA,TGTGCCAGCAGCTTAGGGGGGCGGACTGAAGCTTTCTTT,CASSLGGRTEAFF
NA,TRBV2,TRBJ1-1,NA,TGTGCCAGCAGACCGGCGGCCACTGAAGCTTTCTTT,CASRPAATEAFF
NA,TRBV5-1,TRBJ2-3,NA,TGCGCCAGCAAGGCTAGCCCAATCTTCACAGATACGCAGTATTTT,CASKASPIFTDTQYF
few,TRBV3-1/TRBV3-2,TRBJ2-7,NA,TGTGCCAGCAGCCAAAAGGGACTTGGTTACGAGCAGTACTTC,CASSQKGLGYEQYF
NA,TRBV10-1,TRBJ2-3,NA,TGCGCCAGCAGCCAAGCGGCAGATACGCAGTATTTT,CASSQAADTQYF
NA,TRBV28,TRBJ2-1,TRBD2,TGTGCCAGCAGTTTACCTCTCCTCCTAGCGGGAGGGAGGTCCTACAATGAGCAGTTCTTC,CASSLPLLLAGGRSYNEQFF
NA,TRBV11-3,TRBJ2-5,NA,TGTGCCAGCAGCCAAATTGGACAGGGAGGGGAGACCCAGTACTTC,CASSQIGQGGETQYF
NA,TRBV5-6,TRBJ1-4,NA,TGTGCCAGCAGCTCCAAATATGATACAGGGCTTGGGACAGAAAAACTGTTTTTT,CASSSKYDTGLGTEKLFF
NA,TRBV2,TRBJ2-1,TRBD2,TGTGCCAGCCAGCGGGAGGGCTCCTACAATGAGCAGTTCTTC,CASQREGSYNEQFF
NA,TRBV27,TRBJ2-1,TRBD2,TGTGCCAGCAGTAGCGGGAGGGCCTACAATGAGCAGTTCTTC,CASSSGRAYNEQFF
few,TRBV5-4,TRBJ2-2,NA,TGTGCCAGCAGCTTTTCCGGGAAGAACACCGGGGAGCTGTTTTTT,CASSFSGKNTGELFF
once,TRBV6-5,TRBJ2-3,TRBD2,TGTGCCAGCAGTTTGACTAGCGGGGTTAGCACAGATACGCAGTATTTT,CASSLTSGVSTDTQYF
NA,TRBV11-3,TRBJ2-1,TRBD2,TGTGCCAGCAGCTTAGAAGGCGCTAGCGGCCCCAATGAGCAGTTCTTC,CASSLEGASGPNEQFF
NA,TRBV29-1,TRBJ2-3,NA,TGCAGCGTTACGCCATTGGGGGCCGGAACAGATACGCAGTATTTT,CSVTPLGAGTDTQYF
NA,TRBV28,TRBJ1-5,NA,TGTGCCAGCAGTCAGAGTCATGGTTTGGGGAGTTTGGATCAGCCCCAGCATTTT,CASSQSHGLGSLDQPQHF
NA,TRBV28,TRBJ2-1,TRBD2,TGTGCCAGCGGCCAAGTCCGGGGGGTGAGGCGTGGTGAGCAGTTCTTC,CASGQVRGVRRGEQFF
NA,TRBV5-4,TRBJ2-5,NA,TGTGCCAGCAGCACTGCAGAGACCCAGTACTTC,CASSTAETQYF
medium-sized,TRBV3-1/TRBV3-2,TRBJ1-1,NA,TGTGCCAGCAGGGGGAGGACTGAAGCTTTCTTT,CASRGRTEAFF
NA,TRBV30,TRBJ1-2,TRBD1,TGTGCCTGGAGGGGATTTACAGGGGGGTCCTATGGCTACTCCTTC,CAWRGFTGGSYGYSF
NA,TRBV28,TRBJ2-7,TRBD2,TGTGCCAGCAGCCTTAGCGGGAGGGTCTACGAGCAGTACTTC,CASSLSGRVYEQYF
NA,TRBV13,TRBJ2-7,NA,TGTGCCAGCAGCTTTTTCGGGGTTTCGGCGGGCTACGAGCAGTACTTC,CASSFFGVSAGYEQYF
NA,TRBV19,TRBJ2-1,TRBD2,TGTGCCAGTAGTGAAGGGACTAGCGGGTTTACCTACAATGAGCAGTTCTTC,CASSEGTSGFTYNEQFF
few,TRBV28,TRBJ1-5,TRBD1,TGTGCCAGCAGTACCGGGACAGGGGTTCAGCCCCAGCATTTT,CASSTGTGVQPQHF
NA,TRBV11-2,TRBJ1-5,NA,TGTGCCAGCAGCTTAGACAGTAGCAATCAGCCCCAGCATTTT,CASSLDSSNQPQHF
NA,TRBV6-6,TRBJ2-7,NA,TGTGCCAGCAGTCGTAGCGGATGGACCTACGAGCAGTACTTC,CASSRSGWTYEQYF
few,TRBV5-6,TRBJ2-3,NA,TGTGCCAGCAGCGATCTAGCGTCTAGCACAGATACGCAGTATTTT,CASSDLASSTDTQYF
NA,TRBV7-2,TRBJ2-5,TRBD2,TGTGCCAGCAGCTTATATTCGGGGGGACTAGCGAAGCAAGAGACCCAGTACTTC,CASSLYSGGLAKQETQYF
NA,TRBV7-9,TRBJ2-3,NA,TGTGCCAGCAGCTTAGTGACAGGGAGGACAGATACGCAGTATTTT,CASSLVTGRTDTQYF
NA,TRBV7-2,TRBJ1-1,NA,TGTGCCAGCAGCCCCCCGAACGGACAGAACACTGAAGCTTTCTTT,CASSPPNGQNTEAFF
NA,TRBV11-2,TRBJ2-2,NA,TGTGCCAGCAGTCACCGGGACTTCGGGGAGCTGTTTTTT,CASSHRDFGELFF
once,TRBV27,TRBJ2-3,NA,TGTGCCAGCAGTTTAGACCCCAGACTAGTCCCAGATACGCAGTATTTT,CASSLDPRLVPDTQYF
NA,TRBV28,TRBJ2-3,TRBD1,TGTGCCAGCAGTGTCTCACAGGGGGATACGCAGTATTTT,CASSVSQGDTQYF
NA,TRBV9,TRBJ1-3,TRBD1,TGTGCCAGCAGCCCCCCTAGGACAGGGTCTGGAAACACCATATATTTT,CASSPPRTGSGNTIYF
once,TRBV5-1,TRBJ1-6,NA,TGCGCCAGCAGCTTGGCAGGGTTTTCACCCCTCCACTTT,CASSLAGFSPLHF